The T cell receptor beta chain described here comes from a study of blood T cell repertoires in COVID-19. Study-level information: Samples representing acute and convalescent COVID-19 were sourced from the United States, Italy and Spain. In each case, the material was cDNA or gDNA derived from T cells, B-cell-depleted T cells, or PBMCs.

This CDR3 is 17 amino acids long. Looked up from germline, CDR1 is LNHDA and CDR2 is SQIVND (reference sequence). With 5 bases removed from V and 0 bases from J, the gap between germline ends came to 19 bases. As handled by the study authors: Amplified reference gene primers provided the basis for estimating nucleated cell counts. Profiling relied on immunoSEQ multiplex PCR, and the TCRdb table lists in-frame clones only, not all of them. The V and J calls and the clone size are those of that table, but D and trimming were determined from the DNA. The sample lists approximately 250,000 clones, approximately 84% occurring once.

The chain is built from TRBV19 and TRBJ1-1; D might be TRBD1 (5 bases). Sequencing was carried out using peripheral blood. This receptor was obtained from a man between 50 and 59 years old with acute or convalescent COVID-19. The CDR3 sequence: CASSPHGGVRMNTEAFF. As DNA, the CDR3 is TGTGCCAGTAGTCCCCATGGGGGGGTGCGAATGAACACTGAAGCTTTCTTT.